This record covers a single T cell receptor (beta chain). Participants were aged roughly 18 to 90 years from some 24 US areas. Shortly before study entry, within 2 weeks, exposed participants had met a COVID-19 case. CDR1 and CDR2 (germline): LGHNA, YSLEER. V dropped 1 base and J dropped 4 bases, with 17 bases sitting between them. This CDR3 comprises 17 residues. The sample comes from a study of blood T cell repertoires in COVID-19. Across the study: The origin of the acute and convalescent COVID-19 samples was the United States, Italy and Spain.

Per the original methods: Estimated nucleated cell counts came from reference gene primer amplification. Here immunoSEQ multiplex PCR was the method, and the copy in TCRdb shows in-frame clones only, minus some. V and J calls and clone size are as listed in that table; D and trimming were resolved from the DNA. The profile covers 150,000 or so clones, with 75% to 90% appearing a single time and 4% taken by the ten largest. The TCR originated in a middle-aged woman who had been exposed to COVID-19. This sequence joins TRBV4-3 and TRBJ2-1; perhaps TRBD2 as D (6 bases). Sequenced: PBMCs or T cells enriched from blood (not recorded which). As DNA, the CDR3 is TGCGCCAGCAGCCAAGGGGCCGGGAGCGGAATATACAATGAGCAGTTCTTC. As protein: CASSQGAGSGIYNEQFF.